The present T cell receptor beta chain was sequenced within a study of T cells in Graves' hyperthyroidism and ophthalmopathy. Study information: At initial diagnosis, before any treatment had begun, peripheral blood was obtained.

TCR beta CDR3 regions were amplified from RNA transcripts. The TCR CDR3 first-round RT-PCR relied on the HTBI primer set. TCRdb passed the multiplex PCR reads through MiXCR, listing each CDR3 protein once. The table shows 300,000 to 450,000 distinct CDR3 sequences, with 20% to 30% occurring only once. V lost 0 bases to trimming and J lost 6 bases, with 11 bases between them. This CDR3 comprises 14 residues. Germline V gene lookup returns CDR1 LNHNV and CDR2 YYDKDF (reference sequence). Uncontrolled infection, other autoimmune disease, pregnancy or lactation barred patients from enrollment. The rearrangement links TRBV15 to TRBJ1-2; D not certain. The sequence was collected from a man between 50 and 59 years old with Graves' hyperthyroidism. The sample was blood. The CDR3 DNA follows: TGTGCCACCAGCAGAGAGGCCACATGGAATGGCTACACCTTC. This translates into CATSREATWNGYTF. The full variable domain, rest sourced from reference TRBV15 and TRBJ1-2, is DAMVIQNPRYQVTQFGKPVTLSCSQTLNHNVMYWYQQKSSQAPKLLFHYYDKDFNNEADTPDNFQSRRPNTSFCFLDIRSPGLGDTAMYLCATSREATWNGYTFGSGTRLTVV.